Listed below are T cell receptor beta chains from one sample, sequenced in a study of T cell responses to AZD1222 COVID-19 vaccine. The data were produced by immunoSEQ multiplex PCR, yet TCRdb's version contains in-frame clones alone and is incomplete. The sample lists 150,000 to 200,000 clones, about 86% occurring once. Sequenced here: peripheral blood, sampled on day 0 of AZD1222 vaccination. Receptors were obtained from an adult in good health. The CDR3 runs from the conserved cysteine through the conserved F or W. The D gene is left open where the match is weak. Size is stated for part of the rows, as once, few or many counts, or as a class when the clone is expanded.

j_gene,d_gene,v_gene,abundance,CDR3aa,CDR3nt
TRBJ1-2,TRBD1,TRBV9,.,CASSEETGTGYTF,TGTGCCAGCAGCGAAGAGACAGGGACCGGCTACACCTTC
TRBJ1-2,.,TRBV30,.,CAWSVGSANYGYTF,TGTGCCTGGAGTGTAGGCAGTGCTAACTATGGCTACACCTTC
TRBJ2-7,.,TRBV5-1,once,CASSFGDRSVEQYF,TGCGCCAGCAGCTTTGGAGACAGGTCGGTCGAGCAGTACTTC
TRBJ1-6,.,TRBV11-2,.,CASSLERVASPLHF,TGTGCCAGCAGCTTAGAGAGGGTTGCTTCACCCCTCCACTTT
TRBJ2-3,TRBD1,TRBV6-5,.,CASSSLRGSTDTQYF,TGTGCCAGCAGTTCACTCAGGGGGAGCACAGATACGCAGTATTTT
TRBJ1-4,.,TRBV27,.,CASSPRVRSEKLFF,TGTGCCAGCAGTCCTCGGGTAAGGTCGGAAAAACTGTTTTTT
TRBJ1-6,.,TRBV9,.,CASSVEAGNGSPLHF,TGTGCCAGCAGCGTAGAAGCGGGGAACGGTTCACCCCTCCACTTT
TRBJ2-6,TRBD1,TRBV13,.,CASSRTRDRGRAGANVLTF,TGTGCCAGCAGCCGAACCCGGGACAGGGGGCGCGCTGGGGCCAACGTCCTGACTTTC
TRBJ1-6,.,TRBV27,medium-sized,CASSLRAYNSPLHF,TGTGCCAGCAGTTTGCGGGCCTATAATTCACCCCTCCACTTT
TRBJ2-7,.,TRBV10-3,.,CAISELADLLDSYF,TGTGCCATCAGTGAATTAGCGGACCTCCTCGATTCGTACTTC
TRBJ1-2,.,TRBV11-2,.,CASSLVGGTYGYTF,TGTGCCAGCAGCTTAGTGGGCGGAACCTATGGCTACACCTTC
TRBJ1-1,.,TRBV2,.,CASSLQGLREAFF,TGTGCCAGCAGCTTACAGGGATTGAGGGAAGCTTTCTTT
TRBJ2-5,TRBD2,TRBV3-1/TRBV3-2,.,CASSQDPSGAPRGTQYF,TGTGCCAGCAGCCAAGATCCTAGCGGGGCCCCTAGAGGGACCCAGTACTTC
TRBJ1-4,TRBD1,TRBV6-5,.,CASTTGQGFEKLFF,TGTGCCAGCACCACGGGACAGGGTTTTGAAAAACTGTTTTTT
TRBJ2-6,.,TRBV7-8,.,CASSLSSRSGANVLTF,TGTGCCAGCAGCTTGAGCTCGCGTTCTGGGGCCAACGTCCTGACTTTC
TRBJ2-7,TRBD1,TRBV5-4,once,CASSRRQGYEQYF,TGTGCCAGCAGCCGAAGACAGGGCTACGAGCAGTACTTC
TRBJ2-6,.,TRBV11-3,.,CASSLGLAGANVLTF,TGTGCCAGCAGCTTAGGGCTTGCTGGGGCCAACGTCCTGACTTTC
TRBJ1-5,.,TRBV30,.,CAWSKRDDQPQHF,TGTGCCTGGAGTAAGAGAGACGATCAGCCCCAGCATTTT